The 22 T cell receptor beta chains below come from one sample, sequenced in a study of technical replicates of blood from a handful of donors. Using immunoSEQ multiplex PCR, the repertoire was profiled, and TCRdb retains in-frame clones only, with some absent. This table holds approximately 79,000 clones, nearly 98% found once. The sequenced material came from T cells isolated from PBMCs. Receptors originate from a human donor in good health.

The chain joins TRBV10-3 to TRBJ1-3; D call uncertain. The length of the CDR3 is 11 residues. The V and J ends lost 8 bases and 4 bases respectively, with 6 bases between them. In germline, CDR1 is ENHRY, CDR2 SYGVKD. The CDR3 sequence is CAISGGNTIYF. In nucleotides, the CDR3 is TGTGCCATCTCGGGGGGAAACACCATATATTTT.

The chain has TRBV5-4 and TRBJ1-1, with D uncertain. Trimming removed 1 base at V and 6 bases at J, with 10 bases between. This CDR3 has 13 amino acids. CDR1 and CDR2 (germline): SGHNT, YYREEE (reference sequence). CDR3 coding DNA: TGTGCCAGCAGCTTGTACGAGGTCGCTGAAGCTTTCTTT. Its protein product is CASSLYEVAEAFF.

The J gene is TRBJ1-1, the V gene TRBV4-1; TRBD1 matches at 7 bases. The CDR3 is 12 residues long. Germline V lookup: CDR1 MGHRA, CDR2 YSYEKL. V trimming: 2 bases; J trimming: 8 bases; junction bases outside the gene matches: 2. CDR3 in amino acids: CASSQTGAEAFF. CDR3 in DNA: TGCGCCAGCAGCCAAACAGGGGCAGAAGCTTTCTTT.

The CDR3 loop reads CASSRDRGGSYEQYF. DNA for the CDR3: TGTGCCAGCAGCCGGGACAGGGGGGGTTCCTACGAGCAGTACTTC. V is TRBV6-5 and J is TRBJ2-7; 11 bases fit TRBD1. The CDR3 is 15 amino acids. The germline V gene encodes CDR1 MNHEY and CDR2 SVGAGI. The V gene end was trimmed by 6 bases and the J gene end by 1 base; junction bases not matched to a gene: 5.

This chain uses TRBV29-1 with TRBJ1-3; D is possibly TRBD1 (5 bases). This CDR3 region has 13 residues. V was trimmed by 7 bases and J by 3 bases, leaving 13 bases between them. Germline values: CDR1 SQVTM, CDR2 ANQGSEA. CDR3 region: CSGRIGGGNTIYF. In nucleotides, the CDR3 is TGCAGCGGAAGGATCGGGGGTGGAAACACCATATATTTT.

The chain carries TRBV25-1 and TRBJ2-7, with TRBD2 as a possible D gene (6 bases). The CDR3 runs 14 residues. Trimming stripped 4 bases from V and 0 bases from J, with 10 bases between. Germline V lookup: CDR1 MGHDK, CDR2 SYGVNS. The CDR3 DNA reads as TGTGCCAGCAGTGTAGCGGAGAGCTCCTACGAGCAGTACTTC. This codes for CASSVAESSYEQYF.

The rearrangement links TRBV5-4 to TRBJ2-7; 11 bases match TRBD2. V trimming: 3 bases; J trimming: 0 bases; junction bases outside the gene matches: 2. Germline loops: CDR1 SGHNT, CDR2 YYREEE (reference sequence). The CDR3 is made up of 15 amino acids. The chain's CDR3 is CASSWLAGGSYEQYF. Written as DNA, the CDR3 is TGTGCCAGCAGCTGGCTAGCGGGAGGCTCCTACGAGCAGTACTTC.

The chain recombines TRBV5-1 with TRBJ2-7; a possible D gene is TRBD2 (6 bases). Between the trimmed V and J ends, which lost 5 bases and 6 bases, there was a span of 15 bases. Germline loops: CDR1 SGHRS, CDR2 YFSETQ. This CDR3 comprises 13 residues. The CDR3: CASSWGVGSEQYF. The CDR3 DNA reads as TGCGCCAGCAGTTGGGGGGTTGGGTCCGAGCAGTACTTC.

The chain has TRBV9 and TRBJ2-7, with 9 bases lining up with TRBD1. The V segment lost 4 bases and the J segment 2 bases; nucleotides outside the gene matches: 7. Germline CDR1 reads SGDLS; CDR2 reads YYNGEE. This CDR3 has 15 residues. The CDR3 region is CASSPQTGGTYEQYF. In DNA, the CDR3 is TGTGCCAGCAGCCCCCAGACAGGGGGGACCTACGAGCAGTACTTC.

In this sample, this clone turned up once. The chain combines TRBV9 with TRBJ1-1; D may be TRBD1 (6 bases). Per germline, CDR1 SGDLS and CDR2 YYNGEE. The CDR3 spans 14 residues. Trimming left V 1 base short and J 3 bases short, with 10 bases between. In nucleotides, the CDR3 is TGTGCCAGCAGCGTATCAGGGGCGGACACTGAAGCTTTCTTT. Translated: CASSVSGADTEAFF.

The rearrangement uses TRBV10-2 and TRBJ1-1; the D gene is possibly TRBD1 (5 bases). V was clipped by 8 bases and J by 2 bases, with 12 bases between them. This CDR3 has 13 amino acids. Germline values: CDR1 WSHSY, CDR2 SAAADI. CDR3 nucleotide sequence: TGCGCCAGCTCACAGGCCTTCAACACTGAAGCTTTCTTT. Protein sequence: CASSQAFNTEAFF.

V usage is TRBV25-1 and J usage is TRBJ1-5; 7 bases match TRBD1. Trimming cost V 5 bases and J 5 bases; bases outside gene matches: 9. This CDR3 region has 15 residues. CDR1 MGHDK and CDR2 SYGVNS come from the germline V gene. In DNA, the CDR3 is TGTGCCAGCAGTTGGTCTGACAGGGTTGATCAGCCCCAGCATTTT. It specifies CASSWSDRVDQPQHF.

This rearrangement joins TRBV6-5 to TRBJ1-1, with a tentative D call TRBD1 (5 bases). V lost 1 base, J lost 3 bases, and 6 bases lay in between. Germline CDR1 and CDR2: MNHEY and SVGAGI. There are 13 residues in the CDR3. CDR3 sequence reads: CASSYYRYTEAFF. The DNA for the CDR3 is TGTGCCAGCAGTTACTACAGGTACACTGAAGCTTTCTTT.

The chain employs TRBV14 and TRBJ1-1; D may be TRBD1 (5 bases). V was cut by 6 bases and J by 1 base, with 6 bases left in between. This CDR3 is 12 amino acids long. Germline assignment: CDR1 SGHDN and CDR2 FVKESK. The CDR3 reads CASRGGNTEAFF. The CDR3 nucleotides are TGTGCCAGCAGGGGGGGGAACACTGAAGCTTTCTTT.

V is TRBV15 and J is TRBJ2-1; 11 nucleotides line up with TRBD2. The CDR3 has 15 residues. Germline lookup yields CDR1 LNHNV and CDR2 YYDKDF (reference sequence). V lost 0 bases, J lost 9 bases, and 4 bases stayed unmatched. The CDR3 protein is CATSRDSGRAFEQFF. The CDR3 DNA sequence: TGTGCCACCAGCAGAGATAGCGGGAGGGCCTTTGAGCAGTTCTTC.

The CDR3 nucleotides read TGTGCCAGCAGCTTAGGATACGGGACAGGGGTCACCGGGGAGCTGTTTTTT. Amino acids: CASSLGYGTGVTGELFF. V and J are TRBV7-6 and TRBJ2-2; TRBD1 matches at 10 bases. CDR3 length: 17 residues. Germline values: CDR1 SGHVS, CDR2 FNYEAQ. Germline trimming cut 1 base from V and 4 bases from J; bases unmatched to any gene: 6.

This clone occurred once. The gene calls are TRBV4-1 and TRBJ2-7; 8 bases are shared with TRBD2. V shed 3 bases, J shed 3 bases, and the junction held 7 bases outside the gene matches. CDR1 MGHRA and CDR2 YSYEKL come from the germline V gene. The CDR3 covers 15 residues. CDR3 sequence (DNA): TGCGCCAGCAGCCAGGCTGCTAGCGGGTACTACGAGCAGTACTTC. It specifies CASSQAASGYYEQYF.

The rearrangement links TRBV4-3 to TRBJ1-1, with TRBD1 matching over 9 bases. The CDR3 extends over 16 amino acids. V lost 3 bases and J lost 5; bases outside the gene matches: 10. The germline V gene encodes CDR1 LGHNA and CDR2 YSLEER. The DNA of the CDR3 is TGCGCCAGCAGCCAGGGACAGGGATATGTGGGGACTGAAGCTTTCTTT. It specifies CASSQGQGYVGTEAFF.

The chain combines TRBV10-3 with TRBJ2-5; possible D gene TRBD2, 5 bases. The ends were cut back, 2 bases at V and 7 bases at J, with 14 bases in the middle. CDR1 and CDR2 from the germline V gene are ENHRY and SYGVKD. This CDR3 region has 14 residues. The CDR3 here is CAISEPKGDLTQYF. CDR3 in DNA: TGTGCCATCAGTGAGCCAAAGGGAGATTTGACCCAGTACTTC.

The J gene is TRBJ2-5, the V gene TRBV13, with TRBD2 as a possible D gene (6 bases). This CDR3 spans 14 amino acids. Germline assignment: CDR1 PRHDT and CDR2 FYEKMQ (reference sequence). V was clipped by 5 bases and J by 5 bases, with 15 bases between them. The CDR3 sequence: CASSPGGGQETQYF. In DNA, the CDR3 is TGTGCCAGCAGCCCGGGCGGAGGGCAGGAGACCCAGTACTTC.

The chain links TRBV6-7 to TRBJ2-3; TRBD2 matches at 8 bases. TRBV6-7 is flagged as an ORF with uncertain function. V was pared by 0 bases and J by 1 base, with 12 bases of the junction left unmatched. The CDR3 extends over 19 amino acids. The DNA of the CDR3 is TGTGCCAGCAGTTACTCGAGCGGGGGCGGTGACTACCGCACAGATACGCAGTATTTT. Translated, it gives CASSYSSGGGDYRTDTQYF.

The rearrangement uses TRBV28 and TRBJ2-1, with TRBD1 as a possible D gene (5 bases). V shed 6 bases and J shed 0 bases, with 6 bases lying between them. CDR3 length equals 13 residues. CDR1 is MDHEN, CDR2 SYDVKM, per germline. CDR3 coding DNA: TGTGCCAGCAGGGACATCTCCTACAATGAGCAGTTCTTC. This codes for CASRDISYNEQFF.